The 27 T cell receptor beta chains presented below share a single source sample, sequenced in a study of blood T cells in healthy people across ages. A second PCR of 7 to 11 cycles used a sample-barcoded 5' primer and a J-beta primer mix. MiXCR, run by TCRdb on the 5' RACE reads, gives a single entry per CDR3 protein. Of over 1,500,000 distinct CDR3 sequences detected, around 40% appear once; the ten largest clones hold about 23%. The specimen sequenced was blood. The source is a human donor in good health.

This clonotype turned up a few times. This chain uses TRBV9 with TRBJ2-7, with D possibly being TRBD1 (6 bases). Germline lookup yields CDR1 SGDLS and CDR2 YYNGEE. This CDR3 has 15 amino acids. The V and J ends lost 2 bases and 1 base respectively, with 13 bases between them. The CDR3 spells CASSVGHLDSYEQYF. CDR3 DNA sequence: TGTGCCAGCAGCGTGGGACACCTCGATTCCTACGAGCAGTACTTC.

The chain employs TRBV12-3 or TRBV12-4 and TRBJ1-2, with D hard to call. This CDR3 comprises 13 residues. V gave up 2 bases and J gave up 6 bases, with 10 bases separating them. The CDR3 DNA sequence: TGTGCCAGCAGTTTATTAGTACTTGATGGCTACACCTTC. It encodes CASSLLVLDGYTF.

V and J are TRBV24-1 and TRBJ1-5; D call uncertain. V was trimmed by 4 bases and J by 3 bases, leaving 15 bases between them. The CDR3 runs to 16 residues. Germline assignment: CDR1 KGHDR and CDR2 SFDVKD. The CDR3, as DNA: TGTGCCACCAGTGACGCGGGGATGGGCCTCAATCAGCCCCAGCATTTT. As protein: CATSDAGMGLNQPQHF.

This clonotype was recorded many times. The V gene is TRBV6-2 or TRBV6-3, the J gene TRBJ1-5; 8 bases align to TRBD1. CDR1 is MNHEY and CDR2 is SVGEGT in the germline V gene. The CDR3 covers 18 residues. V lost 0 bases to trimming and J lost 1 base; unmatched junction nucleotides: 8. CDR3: CASSYSPRGTGSNQPQHF. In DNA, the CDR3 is TGTGCCAGCAGTTACTCACCCCGAGGGACAGGCAGCAATCAGCCCCAGCATTTT.

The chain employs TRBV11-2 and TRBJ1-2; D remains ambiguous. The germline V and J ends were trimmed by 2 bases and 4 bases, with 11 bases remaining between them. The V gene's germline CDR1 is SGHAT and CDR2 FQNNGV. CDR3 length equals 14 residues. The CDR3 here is CASSLYTGSYGYTF. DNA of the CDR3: TGTGCCAGCAGCTTATACACGGGGTCCTATGGCTACACCTTC.

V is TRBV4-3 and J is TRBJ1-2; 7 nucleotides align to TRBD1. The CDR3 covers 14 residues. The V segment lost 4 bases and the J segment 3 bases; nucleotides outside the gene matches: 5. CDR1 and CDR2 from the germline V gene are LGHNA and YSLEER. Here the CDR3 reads CASSPGGEDYGYTF. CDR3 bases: TGCGCCAGCAGCCCAGGGGGGGAGGACTATGGCTACACCTTC.

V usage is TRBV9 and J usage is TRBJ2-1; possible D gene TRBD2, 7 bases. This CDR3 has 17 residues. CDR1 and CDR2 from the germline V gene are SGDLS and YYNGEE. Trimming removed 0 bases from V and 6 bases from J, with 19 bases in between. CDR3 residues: CASSVGLGGGLGNEQFF. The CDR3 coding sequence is TGTGCCAGCAGCGTAGGCCTTGGGGGGGGCCTTGGCAATGAGCAGTTCTTC.

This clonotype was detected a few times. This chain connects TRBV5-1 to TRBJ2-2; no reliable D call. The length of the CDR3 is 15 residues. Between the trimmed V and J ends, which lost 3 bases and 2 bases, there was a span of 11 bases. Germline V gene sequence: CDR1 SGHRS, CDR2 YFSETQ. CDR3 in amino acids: CASSSFTANTGELFF. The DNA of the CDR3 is TGCGCCAGCAGCTCATTTACCGCTAACACCGGGGAGCTGTTTTTT.

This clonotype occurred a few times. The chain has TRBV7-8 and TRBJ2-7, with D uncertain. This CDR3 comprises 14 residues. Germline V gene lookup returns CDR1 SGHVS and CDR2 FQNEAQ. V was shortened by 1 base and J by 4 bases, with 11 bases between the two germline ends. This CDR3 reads CASSLEYWVYEQYF. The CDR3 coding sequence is TGTGCCAGCAGCTTAGAATACTGGGTGTACGAGCAGTACTTC.

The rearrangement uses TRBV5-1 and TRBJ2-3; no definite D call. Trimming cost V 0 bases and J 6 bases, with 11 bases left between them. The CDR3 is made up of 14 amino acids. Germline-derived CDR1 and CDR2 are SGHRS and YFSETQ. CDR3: CASSLVSRPDTQYF. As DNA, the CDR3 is TGCGCCAGCAGCTTGGTTAGCCGTCCCGATACGCAGTATTTT.

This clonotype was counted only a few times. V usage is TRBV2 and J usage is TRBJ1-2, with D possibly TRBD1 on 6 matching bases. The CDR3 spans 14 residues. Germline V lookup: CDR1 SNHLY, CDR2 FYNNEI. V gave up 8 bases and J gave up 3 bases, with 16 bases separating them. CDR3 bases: TGTGCCAGCCGACTCTTACAGGGTGACTATGGCTACACCTTC. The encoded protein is CASRLLQGDYGYTF.

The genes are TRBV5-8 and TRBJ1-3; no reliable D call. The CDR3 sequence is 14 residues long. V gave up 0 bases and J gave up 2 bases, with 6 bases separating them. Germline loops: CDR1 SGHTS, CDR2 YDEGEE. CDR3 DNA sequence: TGTGCCAGCAGCTTGGGAAGGACTGGAAACACCATATATTTT. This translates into CASSLGRTGNTIYF.

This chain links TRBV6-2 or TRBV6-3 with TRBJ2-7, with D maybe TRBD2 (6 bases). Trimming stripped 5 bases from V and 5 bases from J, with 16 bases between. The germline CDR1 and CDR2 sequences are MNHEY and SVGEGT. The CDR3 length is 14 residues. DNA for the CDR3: TGTGCCAGCAGTCCCCGACTAGGCGGGGACGAGCAGTACTTC. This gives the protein CASSPRLGGDEQYF.

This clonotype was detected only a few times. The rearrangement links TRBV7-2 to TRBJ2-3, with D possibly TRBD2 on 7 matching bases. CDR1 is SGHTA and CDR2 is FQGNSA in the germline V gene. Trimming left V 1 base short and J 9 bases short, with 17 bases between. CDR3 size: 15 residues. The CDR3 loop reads CASSLVWGGGKTQYF. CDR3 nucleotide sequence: TGTGCCAGCAGCTTAGTATGGGGGGGGGGCAAAACGCAGTATTTT.

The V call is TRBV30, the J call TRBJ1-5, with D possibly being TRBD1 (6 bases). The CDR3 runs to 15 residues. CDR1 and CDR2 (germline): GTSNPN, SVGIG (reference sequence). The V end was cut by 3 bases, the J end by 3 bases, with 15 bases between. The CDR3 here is CAWRSYGQPNQPQHF. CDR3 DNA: TGTGCCTGGAGATCCTACGGACAGCCCAATCAGCCCCAGCATTTT.

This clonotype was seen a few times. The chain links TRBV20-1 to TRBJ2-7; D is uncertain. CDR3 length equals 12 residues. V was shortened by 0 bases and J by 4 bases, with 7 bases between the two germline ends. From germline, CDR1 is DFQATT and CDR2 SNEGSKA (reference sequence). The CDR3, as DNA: TGCAGTGCTAGAGAGTCAGAATACGAGCAGTACTTC. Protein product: CSARESEYEQYF.

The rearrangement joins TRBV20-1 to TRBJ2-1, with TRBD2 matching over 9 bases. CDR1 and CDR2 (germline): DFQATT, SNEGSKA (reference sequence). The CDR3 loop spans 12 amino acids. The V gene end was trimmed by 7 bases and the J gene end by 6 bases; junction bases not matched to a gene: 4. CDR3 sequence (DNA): TGCAGTGTTGCGGGGGGGTCCAATGAGCAGTTCTTC. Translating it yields CSVAGGSNEQFF.

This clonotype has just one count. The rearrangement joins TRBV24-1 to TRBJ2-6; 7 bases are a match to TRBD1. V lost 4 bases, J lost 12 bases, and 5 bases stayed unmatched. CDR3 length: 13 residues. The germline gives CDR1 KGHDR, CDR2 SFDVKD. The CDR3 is CATSDAGGIVLTF. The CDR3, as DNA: TGTGCCACCAGTGACGCAGGGGGTATCGTCCTGACTTTC.

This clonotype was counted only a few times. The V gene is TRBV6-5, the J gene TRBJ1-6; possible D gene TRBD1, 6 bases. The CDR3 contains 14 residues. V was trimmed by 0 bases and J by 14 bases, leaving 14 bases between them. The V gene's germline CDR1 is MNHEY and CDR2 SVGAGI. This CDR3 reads CASSYSSGAVALHF. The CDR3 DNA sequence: TGTGCCAGCAGTTACTCGTCAGGGGCGGTGGCCCTCCACTTT.

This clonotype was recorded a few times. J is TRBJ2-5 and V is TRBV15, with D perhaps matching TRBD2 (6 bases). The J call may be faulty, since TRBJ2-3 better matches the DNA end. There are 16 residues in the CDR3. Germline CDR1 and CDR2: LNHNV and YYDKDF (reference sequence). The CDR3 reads CATSRGRTRSQETQYF. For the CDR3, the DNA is TGTGCCACCAGCAGGGGGAGGACGCGGAGCCAAGAGACCCAGTATTTT.

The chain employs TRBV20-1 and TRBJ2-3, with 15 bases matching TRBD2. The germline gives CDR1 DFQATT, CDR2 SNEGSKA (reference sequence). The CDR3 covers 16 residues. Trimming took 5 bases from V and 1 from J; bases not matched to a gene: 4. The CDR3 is CSAWTSGGARTDTQYF. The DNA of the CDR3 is TGCAGTGCTTGGACTAGCGGGGGGGCTCGCACAGATACGCAGTATTTT.

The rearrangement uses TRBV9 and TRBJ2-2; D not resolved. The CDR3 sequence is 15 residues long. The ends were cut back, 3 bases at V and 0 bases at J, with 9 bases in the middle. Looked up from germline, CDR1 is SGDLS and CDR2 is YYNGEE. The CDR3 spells CASSDSAPNTGELFF. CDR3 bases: TGTGCCAGCAGCGACTCCGCCCCGAACACCGGGGAGCTGTTTTTT.

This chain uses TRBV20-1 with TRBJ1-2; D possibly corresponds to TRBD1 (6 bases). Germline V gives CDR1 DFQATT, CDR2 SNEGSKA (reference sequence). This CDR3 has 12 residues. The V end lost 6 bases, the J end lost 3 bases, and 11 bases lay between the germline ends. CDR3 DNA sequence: TGCAGTGCACCGGACAGTGACTATGGCTACACCTTC. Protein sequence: CSAPDSDYGYTF.

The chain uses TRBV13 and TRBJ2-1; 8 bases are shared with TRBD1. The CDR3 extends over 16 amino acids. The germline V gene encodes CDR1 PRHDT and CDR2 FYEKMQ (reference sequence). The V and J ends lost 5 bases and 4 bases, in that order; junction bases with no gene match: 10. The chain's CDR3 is CASSRASGQAYNEQFF. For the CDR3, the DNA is TGTGCCAGCAGCCGGGCCTCGGGACAGGCGTACAATGAGCAGTTCTTC.

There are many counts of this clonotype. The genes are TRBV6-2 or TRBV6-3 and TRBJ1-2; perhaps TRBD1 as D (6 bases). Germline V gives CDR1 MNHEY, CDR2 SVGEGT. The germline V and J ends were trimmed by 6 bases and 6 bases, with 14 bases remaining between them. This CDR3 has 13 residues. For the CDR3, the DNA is TGTGCCAGCAGACTCACAGGGAACCATGGCTACACCTTC. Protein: CASRLTGNHGYTF.

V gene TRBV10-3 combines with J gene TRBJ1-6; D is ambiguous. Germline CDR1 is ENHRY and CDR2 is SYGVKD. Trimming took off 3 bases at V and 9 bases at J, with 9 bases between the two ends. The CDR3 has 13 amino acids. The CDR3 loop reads CAISDEPVSPLHF. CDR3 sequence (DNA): TGTGCCATCAGTGACGAGCCGGTTTCACCCCTCCACTTT.

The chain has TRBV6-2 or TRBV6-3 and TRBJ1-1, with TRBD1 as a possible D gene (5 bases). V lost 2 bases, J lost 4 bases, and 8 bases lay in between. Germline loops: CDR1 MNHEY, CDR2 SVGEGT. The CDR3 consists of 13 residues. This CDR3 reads CASSYDSGTEAFF. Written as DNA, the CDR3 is TGTGCCAGCAGTTACGACAGCGGCACTGAAGCTTTCTTT.